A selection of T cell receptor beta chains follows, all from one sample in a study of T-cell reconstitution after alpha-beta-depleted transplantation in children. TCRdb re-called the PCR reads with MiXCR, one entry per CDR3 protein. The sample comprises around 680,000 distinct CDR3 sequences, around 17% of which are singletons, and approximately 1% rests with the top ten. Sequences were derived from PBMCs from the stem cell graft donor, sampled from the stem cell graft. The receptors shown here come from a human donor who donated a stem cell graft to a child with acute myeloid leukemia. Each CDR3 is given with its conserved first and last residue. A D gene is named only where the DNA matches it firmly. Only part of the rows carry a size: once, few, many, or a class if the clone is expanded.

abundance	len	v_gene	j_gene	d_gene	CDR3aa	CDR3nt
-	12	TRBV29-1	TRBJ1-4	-	CSAREVGQKLFF	TGCAGCGCGAGAGAGGTTGGTCAAAAACTGTTTTTT
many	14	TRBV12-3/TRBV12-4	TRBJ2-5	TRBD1	CASRSQGIMKTQYF	TGTGCCAGCAGATCACAGGGGATTATGAAGACCCAGTACTTC
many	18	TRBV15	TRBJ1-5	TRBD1	CATSRTGTGRDSNQPQHF	TGTGCCACCAGCAGGACGGGGACAGGGAGGGATAGCAATCAGCCCCAGCATTTT
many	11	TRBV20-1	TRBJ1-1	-	CSARGGQKAFF	TGCAGTGCTAGAGGGGGCCAGAAAGCTTTCTTT
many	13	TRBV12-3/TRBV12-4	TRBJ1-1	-	CASSLFHGTEAFF	TGTGCCAGCAGTTTATTCCACGGTACTGAAGCTTTCTTT
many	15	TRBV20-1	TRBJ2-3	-	CSASVSGAFQDTQYF	TGCAGTGCTAGCGTCTCCGGGGCGTTCCAAGATACGCAGTATTTT
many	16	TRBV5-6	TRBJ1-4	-	CASSLAVGSTNEKLFF	TGTGCCAGCAGCTTGGCCGTAGGATCAACTAATGAAAAACTGTTTTTT
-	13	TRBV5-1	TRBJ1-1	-	CASSLYPRGEAFF	TGCGCCAGCAGCTTATACCCTCGAGGTGAAGCTTTCTTT
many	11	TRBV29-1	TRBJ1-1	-	CSVTRVHEAFF	TGCAGCGTCACAAGGGTTCATGAAGCTTTCTTT
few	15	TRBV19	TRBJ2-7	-	CASNQDSRGIYEQYF	TGTGCCAGTAATCAGGACTCGCGGGGTATCTACGAGCAGTACTTC
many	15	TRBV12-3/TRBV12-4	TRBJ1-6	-	CASTPDSAFRSPLHF	TGTGCCAGCACTCCGGACAGCGCCTTTCGATCACCCCTCCACTTT
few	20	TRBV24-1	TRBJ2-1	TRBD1	CATSERQGRVLSSSYNEQFF	TGTGCCACCAGTGAAAGACAGGGGAGAGTACTATCCAGCTCCTACAATGAGCAGTTCTTC
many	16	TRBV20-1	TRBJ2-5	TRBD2	CSAPPQGGGAGKTQYF	TGCAGTGCTCCTCCTCAGGGCGGGGGGGCTGGAAAGACCCAGTACTTC
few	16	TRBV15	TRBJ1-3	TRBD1	CATSSRTGYSGNTIYF	TGTGCCACCAGCTCGCGGACAGGTTACTCTGGAAACACCATATATTTT
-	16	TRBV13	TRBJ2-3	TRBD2	CASSVSGAELTDTQYF	TGTGCCAGCAGCGTTAGCGGGGCTGAACTCACAGATACGCAGTATTTT
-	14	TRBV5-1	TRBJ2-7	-	CASSLEAGTLEQYF	TGCGCCAGCAGCTTGGAGGCAGGGACCCTCGAGCAGTACTTC
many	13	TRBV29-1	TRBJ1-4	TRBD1	CSVLQGAGEKLFF	TGCAGCGTCCTACAGGGGGCTGGGGAAAAACTGTTTTTT
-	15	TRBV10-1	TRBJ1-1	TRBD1	CASSEGQGGSTEAFF	TGCGCCAGCAGTGAAGGACAGGGTGGATCCACTGAAGCTTTCTTT
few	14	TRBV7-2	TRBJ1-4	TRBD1	CASSPDRNNEKLFF	TGTGCCAGCAGCCCGGACAGGAATAATGAAAAACTGTTTTTT
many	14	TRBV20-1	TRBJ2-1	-	CSARGRVVSDEQFF	TGCAGTGCTAGGGGCAGGGTCGTTAGCGATGAGCAGTTCTTC
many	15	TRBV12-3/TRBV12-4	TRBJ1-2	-	CASSPSAGIYLGYTF	TGTGCCAGCAGTCCCTCGGCAGGAATCTACCTCGGCTACACCTTC
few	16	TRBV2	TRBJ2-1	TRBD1	CASRKEGDREYNEQFF	TGTGCCAGCAGGAAGGAGGGGGACAGGGAGTACAATGAGCAGTTCTTC
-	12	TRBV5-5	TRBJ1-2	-	CASSQQGGSYTF	TGTGCCAGCAGCCAACAGGGTGGGAGCTACACCTTC
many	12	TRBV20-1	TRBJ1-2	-	CSAIDRRYGYTF	TGCAGTGCTATAGACAGGCGGTATGGCTACACCTTC
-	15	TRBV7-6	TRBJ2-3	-	CAGPFDPTSTDTQYF	TGTGCCGGACCGTTTGATCCGACAAGCACAGATACGCAGTATTTT
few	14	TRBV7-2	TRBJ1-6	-	CASSLAGVNSPLHF	TGTGCCAGCAGCTTAGCAGGAGTTAATTCACCCCTCCACTTT
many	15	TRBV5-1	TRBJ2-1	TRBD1	CASSSLGTANNEQFF	TGCGCCAGCAGTTCCCTCGGGACAGCAAACAATGAGCAGTTCTTC
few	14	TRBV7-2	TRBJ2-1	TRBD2	CASSNGGAYNEQFF	TGTGCCAGCAGCAACGGGGGGGCCTACAATGAGCAGTTCTTC
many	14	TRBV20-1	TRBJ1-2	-	CSARHRESFYGYTF	TGCAGTGCTAGACACAGGGAGTCCTTCTATGGCTACACCTTC
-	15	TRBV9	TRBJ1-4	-	CASSVGADKNEKLFF	TGTGCCAGCAGCGTAGGGGCGGACAAAAATGAAAAACTGTTTTTT
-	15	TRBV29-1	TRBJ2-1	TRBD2	CSVDGLAGRYNEQFF	TGCAGCGTTGACGGCCTAGCGGGGAGGTACAATGAGCAGTTCTTC
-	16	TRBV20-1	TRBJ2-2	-	CSARDPIWGNTGELFF	TGCAGTGCTAGAGACCCCATCTGGGGGAACACCGGGGAGCTGTTTTTT
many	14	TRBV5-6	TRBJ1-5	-	CASSLALGNQPQHF	TGTGCCAGCAGCTTGGCCCTGGGGAATCAGCCCCAGCATTTT
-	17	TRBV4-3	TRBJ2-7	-	CASSQAPGGRGTYEQYF	TGCGCCAGCAGCCAAGCCCCTGGAGGACGGGGTACCTACGAGCAGTACTTC
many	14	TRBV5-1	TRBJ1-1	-	CASSLVQGSTEAFF	TGCGCCAGCAGCTTGGTGCAGGGATCAACTGAAGCTTTCTTT
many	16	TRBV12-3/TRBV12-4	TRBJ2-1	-	CASSFRRGESYNEQFF	TGTGCCAGCAGTTTTAGGAGGGGTGAGTCCTACAATGAGCAGTTCTTC
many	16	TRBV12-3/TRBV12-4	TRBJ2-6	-	CASSPRGGSGANVLTF	TGTGCCAGCAGTCCCAGAGGGGGCTCTGGGGCCAACGTCCTGACTTTC
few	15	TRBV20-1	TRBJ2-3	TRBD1	CSAEGTVRDTDTQYF	TGCAGTGCTGAGGGGACAGTGAGGGACACAGATACGCAGTATTTT
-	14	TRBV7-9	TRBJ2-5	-	CASSLSDVGETQYF	TGTGCCAGCAGCTTGTCCGACGTGGGGGAGACCCAGTACTTC
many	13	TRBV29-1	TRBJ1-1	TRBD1	CSVIGQAYTEAFF	TGCAGCGTCATCGGACAGGCTTACACTGAAGCTTTCTTT
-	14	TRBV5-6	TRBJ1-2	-	CASSRGLPGLSWAF	TGTGCCAGCAGCAGGGGACTCCCGGGTTTGAGTTGGGCCTTC
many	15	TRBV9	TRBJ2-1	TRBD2	CASSVASGGALEQFF	TGTGCCAGCAGCGTAGCAAGCGGGGGGGCTCTTGAGCAGTTCTTC
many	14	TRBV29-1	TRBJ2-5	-	CSVDVWTVQETQYF	TGCAGCGTTGACGTCTGGACAGTCCAAGAGACCCAGTACTTC
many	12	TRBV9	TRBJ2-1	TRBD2	CASSVIAGKQFF	TGTGCCAGCAGCGTGATAGCGGGGAAGCAGTTCTTC
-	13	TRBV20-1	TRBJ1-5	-	CSARETANQPQHF	TGCAGTGCTAGAGAGACAGCTAATCAGCCCCAGCATTTT
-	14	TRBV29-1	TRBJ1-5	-	CSVEGGYSNQPQHF	TGCAGCGTTGAAGGAGGCTATAGCAATCAGCCCCAGCATTTT
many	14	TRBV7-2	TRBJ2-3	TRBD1	CASSPGGAADTQYF	TGTGCCAGCAGCCCAGGGGGCGCGGCAGATACGCAGTATTTT
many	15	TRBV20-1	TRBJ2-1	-	CSAIRQGSSYNEQFF	TGCAGTGCTATCCGCCAGGGGAGCTCCTACAATGAGCAGTTCTTC
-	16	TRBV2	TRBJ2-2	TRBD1	CAVRSGTALNTGELFF	TGTGCCGTACGTTCCGGGACAGCACTCAACACCGGGGAGCTGTTTTTT
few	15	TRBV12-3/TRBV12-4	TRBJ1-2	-	CASSLAPSVTYGYTF	TGTGCCAGCAGTTTAGCGCCCAGCGTCACCTATGGCTACACCTTC
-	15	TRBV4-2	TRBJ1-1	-	CASSPNAWGYTEAFF	TGTGCCAGCAGCCCTAACGCTTGGGGCTACACTGAAGCTTTCTTT